Reported below is one T cell receptor beta chain. V lost 4 bases, J lost 2 bases, and 16 bases lay in between. The V gene's germline CDR1 is LNHDA and CDR2 SQIVND (reference sequence). The length of the CDR3 is 16 residues. The sample is drawn from a study of technical replicates of blood from a few donors. The assay was immunoSEQ multiplex PCR, and TCRdb's table has in-frame clones only and misses some. Of around 79,000 clones in the sample, roughly 94% were seen once. Source material: T cells isolated from PBMCs. This sequence originates from a human donor in good health. The J gene is TRBJ2-3, the V gene TRBV19; D is perhaps TRBD2 (5 bases). This chain's CDR3 is CASSTHDERPTDTQYF. CDR3 sequence (DNA): TGTGCCAGTAGTACCCATGACGAGCGGCCCACAGATACGCAGTATTTT. The complete variable domain, with remaining parts taken from reference TRBV19 and TRBJ2-3, reads DGGITQSPKYLFRKEGQNVTLSCEQNLNHDAMYWYRQDPGQGLRLIYYSQIVNDFQKGDIAEGYSVSREKKESFPLTVTSAQKNPTAFYLCASSTHDERPTDTQYFGPGTRLTVL.